These 7 T cell receptor beta chains were sequenced from one sample in a study of T cells after yellow fever vaccination. TCRdb passed the 5' RACE reads through MiXCR, listing each CDR3 protein once. Here the sample spans 310,000 or so distinct CDR3 sequences, roughly 3.5% being singletons. Sample: PBMCs, taken on the day of the yellow fever booster vaccination. The receptors stem from a man between 18 and 29 years old who received the YFV17D yellow fever vaccine.

This clonotype was counted ten times or more. The rearrangement uses TRBV10-2 and TRBJ2-2; TRBD1 or TRBD2 may be the D gene (5 bases each). The V and J ends lost 4 bases and 6 bases respectively, with 9 bases between them. The germline V gene encodes CDR1 WSHSY and CDR2 SAAADI. This CDR3 has 13 residues. This CDR3 is CASSGRGAGELFF. The CDR3 nucleotides read TGCGCCAGCAGTGGAAGGGGAGCCGGGGAGCTGTTTTTT.

This clonotype was picked up many times. The chain employs TRBV12-3 or TRBV12-4 and TRBJ2-7; D is unclear. This CDR3 has 12 amino acids. V shed 0 bases and J shed 4 bases, with 4 bases lying between them. CDR3 DNA sequence: TGTGCCAGCAGTTTAGCGCTTTACGAGCAGTACTTC. Its protein product is CASSLALYEQYF.

This clonotype occurred a few times. The rearrangement uses TRBV20-1 and TRBJ2-1, with a weak D call TRBD2 (6 bases). Trimming shortened V by 6 bases and J by 3 bases, and 18 bases separated the two germline ends. The CDR3 sequence is 15 residues long. Germline-derived CDR1 and CDR2 are DFQATT and SNEGSKA (reference sequence). The CDR3 sequence: CSAPDLASGYNEQFF. The DNA of the CDR3 is TGCAGTGCCCCAGACCTAGCGAGCGGCTACAATGAGCAGTTCTTC.

The sample holds a few counts of this clonotype. V usage is TRBV28 and J usage is TRBJ2-3, with 10 positions matching TRBD2. Germline CDR1 is MDHEN and CDR2 is SYDVKM. The CDR3 extends over 16 amino acids. Trimming removed 4 bases from V and 6 bases from J; junction bases left unmatched: 10. CDR3 sequence: CASSSPTSGVRDTQYF. In DNA, the CDR3 is TGTGCCAGCAGTTCACCCACTAGCGGGGTTCGGGATACGCAGTATTTT.

V usage is TRBV6-6 and J usage is TRBJ2-3; D possibly corresponds to TRBD1 (6 bases). There are 16 residues in the CDR3. The V end lost 6 bases, the J end lost 1 base, and 17 bases lay between the germline ends. From germline, CDR1 is MNHNY and CDR2 SVGAGI (reference sequence). This CDR3 reads CASSMKTGLGTDTQYF. DNA for the CDR3: TGTGCCAGCAGCATGAAAACAGGGTTAGGCACAGATACGCAGTATTTT.

This clonotype has at least ten counts. V usage is TRBV5-6 and J usage is TRBJ2-3, with 9 bases lining up with TRBD2. This CDR3 comprises 14 residues. CDR1 and CDR2 from the germline V gene are SGHDT and YYEEEE. V trimming: 4 bases; J trimming: 4 bases; junction bases outside the gene matches: 4. The CDR3 here is CASSRGGAPDTQYF. CDR3 nucleotides: TGTGCCAGCAGCCGCGGGGGGGCCCCAGATACGCAGTATTTT.

The chain uses TRBV18 and TRBJ1-4; 9 bases map to TRBD1. This CDR3 comprises 17 residues. Trimming took 3 bases from V and 0 from J; bases not matched to a gene: 5. In germline, CDR1 is KGHSH, CDR2 LQKENI. DNA for the CDR3: TGTGCCAGCTCACCGAGGACAGGGGAAGCAACTAATGAAAAACTGTTTTTT. It yields the protein CASSPRTGEATNEKLFF. Together with reference TRBV18 and TRBJ1-4, the CDR3 gives the full variable domain: NAGVMQNPRHLVRRRGQEARLRCSPMKGHSHVYWYRQLPEEGLKFMVYLQKENIIDESGMPKERFSAEFPKEGPSILRIQQVVRGDSAAYFCASSPRTGEATNEKLFFGSGTQLSVL.